The 20 T cell receptor beta chains below were found in one sample sequenced in a study of blood T cells in healthy people across ages. It was with a sample-barcoded 5' primer and a J-beta primer mix that a second PCR of roughly 7 to 12 cycles was run. TCRdb re-analysed the 5' RACE reads in MiXCR, keeping a single row per CDR3 protein. The sample gives 660,000 or so distinct CDR3 sequences, roughly 50% of which show up once; over 35% is in the top ten. Source material: blood. The receptors were gathered from a man in his 60s in good health.

A few counts support this clonotype. The chain is built from TRBV20-1 and TRBJ1-4; perhaps TRBD1 as D (6 bases). The CDR3 extends over 13 amino acids. V was pared by 5 bases and J by 4 bases, with 11 bases between. CDR1 DFQATT and CDR2 SNEGSKA come from the germline V gene (reference sequence). CDR3 in DNA: TGCAGTGCTGAGAGGGGGGGTAATGAAAAACTGTTTTTT. This encodes CSAERGGNEKLFF.

The rearrangement joins TRBV11-2 to TRBJ1-6; 7 nucleotides match TRBD1. Germline V gives CDR1 SGHAT, CDR2 FQNNGV. CDR3 length equals 17 residues. Germline trimming cut 1 base from V and 9 bases from J; bases unmatched to any gene: 12. CDR3: CASSLGPTGAAGSPLHF. The CDR3 DNA follows: TGTGCCAGCAGCTTAGGCCCAACAGGGGCGGCGGGTTCACCCCTCCACTTT.

This sequence joins TRBV4-1 and TRBJ2-5; TRBD2 might be the D (6 bases). This CDR3 region has 14 residues. Germline lookup yields CDR1 MGHRA and CDR2 YSYEKL. Trimming cost V 4 bases and J 5 bases, with 14 bases left between them. CDR3 DNA: TGCGCCAGCAGCCTTATCGGGGGAACGGAGACCCAGTACTTC. It translates to CASSLIGGTETQYF.

The gene calls are TRBV5-1 and TRBJ2-3; D might be TRBD1 (6 bases). CDR3 length equals 15 residues. The germline V gene encodes CDR1 SGHRS and CDR2 YFSETQ. Trimming shortened V by 4 bases and J by 2 bases, and 14 bases separated the two germline ends. The CDR3 is CASSRVGATTDTQYF. The CDR3 DNA reads TGCGCCAGCAGCCGTGTGGGGGCGACCACAGATACGCAGTATTTT.

This clonotype was seen just once. This likely comes from a read error, as the CDR3 has no conserved phenylalanine or tryptophan at its end. V and J are TRBV20-1 and TRBJ2-7; D call uncertain. Germline V gene lookup returns CDR1 DFQATT and CDR2 SNEGSKA (reference sequence). The V end was cut by 1 base, the J end by 4 bases, with 5 bases between. The CDR3 extends over 11 amino acids. CDR3 amino acids: CSARVGYEQYL. The CDR3 region has the DNA TGCAGTGCTAGAGTCGGGTACGAGCAGTACTTA.

With respect to this clonotype: One end of the junction does not line up with germline, which may come from a read error. This chain joins TRBV9 and TRBJ2-5, with 14 bases lining up with TRBD2. Looked up from germline, CDR1 is SGDLS and CDR2 is YYNGEE. The CDR3 is 17 amino acids. The CDR3 reads CASGVYGTSGGVETQYF. The CDR3 nucleotides are TGTGCCAGCGGCGTATACGGGACTAGCGGGGGCGTCGAGACCCAGTACTTC.

The rearrangement joins TRBV19 to TRBJ2-7, with 9 bases aligning to TRBD1. With V trimmed by 10 bases and J by 3 bases, 4 bases remained unmatched. Germline loops: CDR1 LNHDA, CDR2 SQIVND (reference sequence). The CDR3 covers 12 residues. The CDR3 DNA reads as TGTGCCACCAGGGACAGGGTCTACGAGCAGTACTTC. This translates into CATRDRVYEQYF. Using reference TRBV19 and TRBJ2-7 for the parts outside the CDR3, the full variable domain is DGGITQSPKYLFRKEGQNVTLSCEQNLNHDAMYWYRQDPGQGLRLIYYSQIVNDFQKGDIAEGYSVSREKKESFPLTVTSAQKNPTAFYLCATRDRVYEQYFGPGTRLTVT.

The table lists this clonotype with a few counts. The genes are TRBV20-1 and TRBJ1-2, with 9 bases lining up with TRBD1. This CDR3 is 13 amino acids long. Trimming cost V 6 bases and J 2 bases; bases outside gene matches: 4. In germline, CDR1 is DFQATT, CDR2 SNEGSKA (reference sequence). The DNA for the CDR3 is TGCAGTGCCCCGGGACAGGGAAACTATGGCTACACCTTC. This gives the protein CSAPGQGNYGYTF.

Only a few counts were recorded for this clonotype. The rearrangement uses TRBV15 and TRBJ2-1, with 12 bases that match TRBD2. Germline V gene data show CDR1 as LNHNV and CDR2 as YYDKDF (reference sequence). V lost 0 bases, J lost 5 bases, and 5 bases stayed unmatched. The CDR3 loop spans 17 amino acids. The DNA for the CDR3 is TGTGCCACCAGCAGAGACCTTGGACTAGCGGGAAACAATGAGCAGTTCTTC. Translated, it gives CATSRDLGLAGNNEQFF.

The CDR3 protein is CASSLLGLDTQYF. In DNA form, the CDR3 reads TGTGCCAGCAGCTTACTGGGACTTGATACGCAGTATTTT. The chain is built from TRBV7-2 and TRBJ2-3; D might be TRBD2 (6 bases). Germline V CDR1 and CDR2: SGHTA, FQGNSA. Trimming shortened V by 2 bases and J by 6 bases, and 9 bases separated the two germline ends. This CDR3 is built from 13 residues.

With regard to this clonotype: A junction boundary mismatches the germline segment, possibly from a read error. This chain uses TRBV3-1 with TRBJ2-3; D remains unclear. In germline, CDR1 is LGHDT, CDR2 YNNKEL (reference sequence). The CDR3 has 14 amino acids. The CDR3 here is CASSQDPNTDTQYF. In DNA, the CDR3 is TGCGCCAGCAGCCAAGATCCAAACACAGATACGCAGTATTTT.

In this sample, this clonotype turned up a few times. CDR3 in DNA: TGTGCCAGCAGCCCTTGGGGGACTAGCGGTAACTACGAGCAGTACTTC. This translates into CASSPWGTSGNYEQYF. The chain employs TRBV28 and TRBJ2-7, with 11 bases fitting TRBD2. Trimming removed 6 bases from V and 3 bases from J; junction bases left unmatched: 10. The CDR3 runs to 16 residues. From germline, CDR1 is MDHEN and CDR2 SYDVKM.

This clonotype has more than one count but fewer than ten. The chain has TRBV7-7 and TRBJ2-5; unclear D gene. Per germline, CDR1 SSHAT and CDR2 FNYEAQ (reference sequence). V lost 1 base, J lost 6 bases, and 9 bases lay in between. The CDR3 totals 13 residues. CDR3 sequence (DNA): TGTGCCAGCAGCTTAGAGGGTGAACAGACCCAGTACTTC. It yields the protein CASSLEGEQTQYF. The variable domain in full, completed from reference TRBV7-7 and TRBJ2-5, reads GAGVSQSPRYKVTKRGQDVTLRCDPISSHATLYWYQQALGQGPEFLTYFNYEAQPDKSGLPSDRFSAERPEGSISTLTIQRTEQRDSAMYRCASSLEGEQTQYFGPGTRLLVL.

This chain uses TRBV20-1 with TRBJ2-3; the D gene is possibly TRBD1 (5 bases). Germline V lookup: CDR1 DFQATT, CDR2 SNEGSKA (reference sequence). The CDR3 extends over 14 amino acids. V was clipped by 3 bases and J by 6 bases, with 16 bases between them. The CDR3 spells CSARGIQGGDTQYF. In DNA form, the CDR3 reads TGCAGTGCTAGGGGTATTCAGGGTGGGGATACGCAGTATTTT.

The rearrangement links TRBV7-7 to TRBJ1-1; D ambiguous. V was pared by 0 bases and J by 7 bases, with 9 bases between. The V gene's germline CDR1 is SSHAT and CDR2 FNYEAQ (reference sequence). This CDR3 region has 13 residues. The CDR3 sequence is CASSLALGGEAFF. As DNA, the CDR3 is TGTGCCAGCAGCTTAGCGTTGGGAGGTGAAGCTTTCTTT.

J is TRBJ2-1 and V is TRBV5-1, with D unclear. The germline V gene has CDR1 SGHRS and CDR2 YFSETQ. The CDR3 runs 14 residues. The germline V and J ends were trimmed by 0 bases and 5 bases, with 9 bases remaining between them. The DNA of the CDR3 is TGCGCCAGCAGCTTGGGCCAGCTGCACAATGAGCAGTTCTTC. It specifies CASSLGQLHNEQFF.

The chain uses TRBV20-1 and TRBJ1-1; D remains unclear. Germline values: CDR1 DFQATT, CDR2 SNEGSKA (reference sequence). The ends were cut back, 3 bases at V and 7 bases at J, with 12 bases in the middle. This CDR3 spans 12 amino acids. For the CDR3, the DNA is TGCAGTGCTAGCCCGCAAGGATATGAAGCTTTCTTT. It codes for CSASPQGYEAFF.

J is TRBJ2-5 and V is TRBV7-8; TRBD2 is a possible D gene (6 bases). This CDR3 spans 14 amino acids. V was clipped by 4 bases and J by 11 bases, with 20 bases between them. Germline V lookup: CDR1 SGHVS, CDR2 FQNEAQ. CDR3 nucleotide sequence: TGTGCCAGCAGCTCGGGGACTTATACGAAGGTGCAGTACTTC. Translating gives CASSSGTYTKVQYF.

This clonotype has only a few counts. The chain carries TRBV20-1 and TRBJ1-2, with TRBD1 as a possible D gene (6 bases). This CDR3 region has 17 residues. Germline V CDR1 and CDR2: DFQATT, SNEGSKA (reference sequence). The V and J ends lost 3 bases and 0 bases respectively, with 20 bases between them. CDR3 in amino acids: CSARAPPGERANYGYTF. CDR3 DNA sequence: TGCAGTGCTAGGGCCCCTCCAGGGGAGAGGGCTAACTATGGCTACACCTTC.

This chain connects TRBV9 to TRBJ2-1, with 10 positions matching TRBD1. Trimming cost V 0 bases and J 5 bases; bases outside gene matches: 5. There are 16 residues in the CDR3. Germline V gives CDR1 SGDLS, CDR2 YYNGEE. The DNA for the CDR3 is TGTGCCAGCAGCGTAGGGGGACAGGGGATAAACAATGAGCAGTTCTTC. Its protein product is CASSVGGQGINNEQFF.